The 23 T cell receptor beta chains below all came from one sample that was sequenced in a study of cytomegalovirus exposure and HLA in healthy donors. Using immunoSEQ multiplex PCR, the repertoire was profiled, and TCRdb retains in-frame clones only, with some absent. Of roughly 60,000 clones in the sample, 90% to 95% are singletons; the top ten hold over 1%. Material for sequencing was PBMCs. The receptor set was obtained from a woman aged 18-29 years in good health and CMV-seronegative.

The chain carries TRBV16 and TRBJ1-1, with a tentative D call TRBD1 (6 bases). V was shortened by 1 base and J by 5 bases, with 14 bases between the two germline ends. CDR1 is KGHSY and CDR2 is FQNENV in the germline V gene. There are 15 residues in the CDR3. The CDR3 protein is CASSQYGNRATEAFF. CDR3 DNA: TGTGCCAGCAGCCAATACGGTAACAGGGCAACTGAAGCTTTCTTT.

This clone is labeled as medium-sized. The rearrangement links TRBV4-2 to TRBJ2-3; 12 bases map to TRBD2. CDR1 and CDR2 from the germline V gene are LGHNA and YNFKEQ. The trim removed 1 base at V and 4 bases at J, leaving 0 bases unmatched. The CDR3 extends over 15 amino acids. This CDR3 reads CASSQGLAGADTQYF. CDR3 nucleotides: TGTGCCAGCAGCCAAGGACTAGCGGGGGCAGATACGCAGTATTTT.

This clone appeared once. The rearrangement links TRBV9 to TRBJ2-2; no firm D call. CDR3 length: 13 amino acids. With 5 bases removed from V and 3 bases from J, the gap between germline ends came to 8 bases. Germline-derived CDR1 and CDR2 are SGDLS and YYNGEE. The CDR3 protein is CASSLEHTGELFF. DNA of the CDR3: TGTGCCAGCAGTCTGGAGCACACCGGGGAGCTGTTTTTT. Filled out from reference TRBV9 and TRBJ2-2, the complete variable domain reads DSGVTQTPKHLITATGQRVTLRCSPRSGDLSVYWYQQSLDQGLQFLIQYYNGEERAKGNILERFSAQQFPDLHSELNLSSLELGDSALYFCASSLEHTGELFFGEGSRLTVL.

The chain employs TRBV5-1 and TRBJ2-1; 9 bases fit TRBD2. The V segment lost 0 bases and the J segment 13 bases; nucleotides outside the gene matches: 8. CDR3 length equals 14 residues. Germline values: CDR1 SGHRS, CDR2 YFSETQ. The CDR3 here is CASSLAQAGGGQFF. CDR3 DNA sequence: TGCGCCAGCAGCTTGGCCCAGGCGGGGGGGGGCCAGTTCTTC.

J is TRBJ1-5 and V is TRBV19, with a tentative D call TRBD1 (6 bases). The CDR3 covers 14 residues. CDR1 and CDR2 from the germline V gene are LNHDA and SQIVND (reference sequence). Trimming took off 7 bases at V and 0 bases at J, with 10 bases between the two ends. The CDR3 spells CASTGQLSNQPQHF. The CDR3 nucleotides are TGTGCCAGTACCGGACAGCTTAGCAATCAGCCCCAGCATTTT. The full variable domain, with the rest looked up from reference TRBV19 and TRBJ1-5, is DGGITQSPKYLFRKEGQNVTLSCEQNLNHDAMYWYRQDPGQGLRLIYYSQIVNDFQKGDIAEGYSVSREKKESFPLTVTSAQKNPTAFYLCASTGQLSNQPQHFGDGTRLSIL.

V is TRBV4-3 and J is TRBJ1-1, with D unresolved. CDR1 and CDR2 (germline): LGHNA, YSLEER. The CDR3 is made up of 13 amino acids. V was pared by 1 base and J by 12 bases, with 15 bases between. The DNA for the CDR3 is TGCGCCAGCAGCCAAGCATACGGTGGGAGGCCTTTCTTT. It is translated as CASSQAYGGRPFF.

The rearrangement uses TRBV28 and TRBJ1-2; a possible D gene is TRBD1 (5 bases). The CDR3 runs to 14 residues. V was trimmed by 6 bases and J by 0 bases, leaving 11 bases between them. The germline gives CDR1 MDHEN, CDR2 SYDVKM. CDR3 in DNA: TGTGCCAGCAGCCACAGGAGAGCTAACTATGGCTACACCTTC. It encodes CASSHRRANYGYTF.

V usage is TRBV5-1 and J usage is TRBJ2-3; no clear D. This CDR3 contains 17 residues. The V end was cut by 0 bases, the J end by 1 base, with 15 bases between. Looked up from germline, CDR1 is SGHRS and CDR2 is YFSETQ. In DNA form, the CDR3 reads TGCGCCAGCAGCTTGGTTGGCTCTCAAGGAGGCACAGATACGCAGTATTTT. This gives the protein CASSLVGSQGGTDTQYF.

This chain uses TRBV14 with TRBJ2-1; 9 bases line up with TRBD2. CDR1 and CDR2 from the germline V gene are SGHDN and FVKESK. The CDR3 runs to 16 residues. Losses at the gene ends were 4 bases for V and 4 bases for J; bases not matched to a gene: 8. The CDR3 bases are TGTGCCAGCAGCCCTCTAGGTAGCGGGGGATACAATGAGCAGTTCTTC. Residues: CASSPLGSGGYNEQFF. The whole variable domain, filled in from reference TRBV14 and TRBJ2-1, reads EAGVTQFPSHSVIEKGQTVTLRCDPISGHDNLYWYRRVMGKEIKFLLHFVKESKQDESGMPNNRFLAERTGGTYSTLKVQPAELEDSGVYFCASSPLGSGGYNEQFFGPGTRLTVL.

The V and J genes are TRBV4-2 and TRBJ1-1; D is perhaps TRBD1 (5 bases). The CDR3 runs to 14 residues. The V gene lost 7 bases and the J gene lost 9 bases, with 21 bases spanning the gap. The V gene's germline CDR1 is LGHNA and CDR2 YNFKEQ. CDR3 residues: CASTDYGGKSKAFF. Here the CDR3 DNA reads TGTGCCAGCACCGATTATGGGGGGAAGTCGAAAGCTTTCTTT.

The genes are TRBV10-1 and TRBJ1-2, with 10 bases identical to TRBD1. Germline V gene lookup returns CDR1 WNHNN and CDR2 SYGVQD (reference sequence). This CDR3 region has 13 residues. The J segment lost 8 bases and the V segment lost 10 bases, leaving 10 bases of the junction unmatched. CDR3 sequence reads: CANPDRGRGGYTF. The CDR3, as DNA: TGCGCCAATCCCGACAGGGGGCGAGGAGGCTACACCTTC.

The CDR3 nucleotides read TGTGCCAGCACCGCAGACTTGATCGATACGCAGTATTTT. Encoded protein: CASTADLIDTQYF. V and J are TRBV7-2 and TRBJ2-3; D not certain. V lost 7 bases, J lost 6 bases, and 14 bases lay in between. Per the germline V gene, CDR1 is SGHTA and CDR2 is FQGNSA. The CDR3 totals 13 residues.

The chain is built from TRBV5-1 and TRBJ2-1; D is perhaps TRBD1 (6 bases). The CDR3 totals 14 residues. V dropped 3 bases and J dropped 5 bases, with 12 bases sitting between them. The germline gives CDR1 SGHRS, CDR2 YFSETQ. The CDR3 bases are TGCGCCAGCAGCTCGGGACACGCTGACAATGAGCAGTTCTTC. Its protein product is CASSSGHADNEQFF.

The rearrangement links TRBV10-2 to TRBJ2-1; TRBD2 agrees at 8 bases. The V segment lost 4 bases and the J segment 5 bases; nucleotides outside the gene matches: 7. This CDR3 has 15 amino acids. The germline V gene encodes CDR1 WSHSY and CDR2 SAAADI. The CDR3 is CASSVGLAGHNEQFF. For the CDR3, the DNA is TGCGCCAGCAGTGTGGGGCTAGCGGGTCACAATGAGCAGTTCTTC.

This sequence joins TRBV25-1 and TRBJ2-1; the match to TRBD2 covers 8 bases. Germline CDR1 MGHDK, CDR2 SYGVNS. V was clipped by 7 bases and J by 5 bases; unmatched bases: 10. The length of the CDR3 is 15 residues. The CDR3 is CASIGVGLVDNEQFF. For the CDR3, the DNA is TGTGCCAGCATAGGGGTGGGACTAGTTGACAATGAGCAGTTCTTC.

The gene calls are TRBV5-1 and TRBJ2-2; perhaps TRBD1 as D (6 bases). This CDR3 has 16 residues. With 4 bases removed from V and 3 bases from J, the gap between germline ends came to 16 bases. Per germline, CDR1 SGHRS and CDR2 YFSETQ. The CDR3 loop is CASSPGRDTYTGELFF. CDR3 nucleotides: TGCGCCAGCAGCCCGGGACGGGACACATACACCGGGGAGCTGTTTTTT.

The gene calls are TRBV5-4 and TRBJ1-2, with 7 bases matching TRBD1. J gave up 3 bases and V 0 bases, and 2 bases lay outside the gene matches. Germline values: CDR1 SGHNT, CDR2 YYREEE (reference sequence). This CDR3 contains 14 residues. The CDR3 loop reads CASSLEGTDYGYTF. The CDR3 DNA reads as TGTGCCAGCAGCTTGGAGGGGACAGACTATGGCTACACCTTC.

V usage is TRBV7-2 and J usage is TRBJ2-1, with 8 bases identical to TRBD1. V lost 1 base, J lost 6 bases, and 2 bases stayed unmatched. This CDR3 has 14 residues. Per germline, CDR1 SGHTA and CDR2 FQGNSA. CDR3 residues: CASSLGTGSNEQFF. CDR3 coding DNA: TGTGCCAGCAGCTTAGGGACAGGGTCCAATGAGCAGTTCTTC.

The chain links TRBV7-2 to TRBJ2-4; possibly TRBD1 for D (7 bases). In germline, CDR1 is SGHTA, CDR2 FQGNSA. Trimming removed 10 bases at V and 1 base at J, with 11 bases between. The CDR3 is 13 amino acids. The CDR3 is CATSGGAKNIQYF. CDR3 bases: TGTGCCACCTCAGGGGGGGCCAAAAACATTCAGTACTTC.

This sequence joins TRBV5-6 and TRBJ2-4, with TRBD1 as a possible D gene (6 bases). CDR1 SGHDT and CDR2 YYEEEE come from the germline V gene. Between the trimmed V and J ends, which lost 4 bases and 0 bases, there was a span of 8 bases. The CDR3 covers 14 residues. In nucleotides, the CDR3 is TGTGCCAGCAGCGGGGGCCTAGCCAAAAACATTCAGTACTTC. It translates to CASSGGLAKNIQYF. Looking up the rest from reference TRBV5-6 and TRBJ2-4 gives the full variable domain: DAGVTQSPTHLIKTRGQQVTLRCSPKSGHDTVSWYQQALGQGPQFIFQYYEEEERQRGNFPDRFSGHQFPNYSSELNVNALLLGDSALYLCASSGGLAKNIQYFGAGTRLSVL.

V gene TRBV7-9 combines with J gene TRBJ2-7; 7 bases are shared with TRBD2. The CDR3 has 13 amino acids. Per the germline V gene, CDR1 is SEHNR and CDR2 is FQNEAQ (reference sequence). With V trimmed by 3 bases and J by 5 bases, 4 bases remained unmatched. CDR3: CASSLAGEDEQYF. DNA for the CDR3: TGTGCCAGCAGCTTGGCGGGGGAGGACGAGCAGTACTTC.

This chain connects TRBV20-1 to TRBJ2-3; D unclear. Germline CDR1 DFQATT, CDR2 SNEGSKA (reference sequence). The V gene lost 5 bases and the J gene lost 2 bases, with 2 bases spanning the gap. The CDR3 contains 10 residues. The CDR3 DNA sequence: TGCAGTGCTCTCACAGATACGCAGTATTTT. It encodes CSALTDTQYF.

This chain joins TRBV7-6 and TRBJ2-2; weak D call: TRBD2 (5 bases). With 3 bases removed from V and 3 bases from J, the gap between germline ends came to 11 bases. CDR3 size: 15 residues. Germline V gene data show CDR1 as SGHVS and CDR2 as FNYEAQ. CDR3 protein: CASSFESGYTGELFF. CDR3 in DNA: TGTGCCAGCAGCTTTGAGAGCGGCTACACCGGGGAGCTGTTTTTT. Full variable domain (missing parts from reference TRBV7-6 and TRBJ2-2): GAGVSQSPRYKVTKRGQDVALRCDPISGHVSLYWYRQALGQGPEFLTYFNYEAQQDKSGLPNDRFSAERPEGSISTLTIQRTEQRDSAMYRCASSFESGYTGELFFGEGSRLTVL.